These T cell receptor beta chains were read from a single sample in a study of blood T cell repertoires in COVID-19. Sequencing used immunoSEQ multiplex PCR; TCRdb keeps in-frame clones, though not all of them. The sample includes approximately 190,000 clones, roughly 87% of them seen just once. Specimen: peripheral blood. All receptors derive from a woman in her 40s with acute or convalescent COVID-19. Each CDR3 is given with its conserved first and last residue. Fields, in order: CDR3 protein, CDR3 DNA, D gene, clone size, J gene, V gene. D genes are given only for firm matches. Expanded clones are given a class, and other clones once, few, many or no size at all.

CASSLLGGNTGELFF TGTGCCAGCAGCTTGCTGGGGGGGAACACCGGGGAGCTGTTTTTT - - TRBJ2-2 TRBV5-4
CASSQGLRTSSYNEQFF TGCGCCAGCAGCCAGGGGCTGAGAACCAGCTCCTACAATGAGCAGTTCTTC - few TRBJ2-1 TRBV4-1
CASSLFSTSAYEQYF TGTGCCAGCAGCTTATTTTCCACTAGCGCCTACGAGCAGTACTTC TRBD2 - TRBJ2-7 TRBV7-8
CASSVPGTESYEQYF TGCGCCAGCAGCGTACCCGGGACAGAGTCCTACGAGCAGTACTTC TRBD1 - TRBJ2-7 TRBV5-1
CASRVITGLANEKLFF TGTGCCAGCAGGGTCATTACGGGACTCGCTAATGAAAAACTGTTTTTT - - TRBJ1-4 TRBV2
CASRRENQPQHF TGTGCCAGCCGGAGGGAAAATCAGCCCCAGCATTTT - - TRBJ1-5 TRBV6-5
CASSLDRVFSDYGYTF TGTGCCAGCAGCTTAGATCGGGTATTCTCGGACTATGGCTACACCTTC - once TRBJ1-2 TRBV7-9
CASSFWASITEAFF TGTGCCAGCAGTTTTTGGGCCTCGATAACTGAAGCTTTCTTT - - TRBJ1-1 TRBV27
CASSFRGTSYEQYF TGTGCCAGCAGTTTTCGCGGCACCTCCTACGAGCAGTACTTC - - TRBJ2-7 TRBV27
CASSAAGAPTGELFF TGTGCCAGCAGCGCAGCGGGGGCACCCACCGGGGAGCTGTTTTTT TRBD2 - TRBJ2-2 TRBV7-2
CASSTQDRESVGRGYTF TGTGCCAGCAGCACGCAGGACAGGGAAAGTGTGGGTAGGGGCTACACCTTC TRBD1 - TRBJ1-2 TRBV9
CASSELGRPLSYEQYF TGTGCCAGCAGTGAACTTGGCAGGCCGCTTTCCTACGAGCAGTACTTC - - TRBJ2-7 TRBV6-1
CASSQDFGTPPFF TGTGCCAGCAGCCAAGACTTTGGGACTCCGCCGTTCTTC - - TRBJ2-1 TRBV3-1/TRBV3-2
CASRTGTRAYEQYF TGTGCCAGCAGAACCGGGACTCGGGCCTACGAGCAGTACTTC - - TRBJ2-7 TRBV28
CASSFSVANTEAFF TGTGCCAGCAGCTTTTCCGTGGCGAACACTGAAGCTTTCTTT - many TRBJ1-1 TRBV7-2
CASSRTLDYTQYF TGTGCCAGCAGCCGCACCCTGGACTATACGCAGTACTTC - - TRBJ2-7 TRBV28
CSASPTARDTQYF TGCAGTGCTAGTCCGACTGCAAGGGATACGCAGTATTTT - - TRBJ2-3 TRBV20-1
CASRLTGTRYGEQFF TGCGCCAGCAGACTGACCGGGACTAGATACGGTGAGCAGTTCTTC TRBD2 - TRBJ2-1 TRBV5-1
CASSLVLAGPVREQFF TGTGCCAGCAGCCTAGTTCTAGCGGGACCCGTCCGTGAGCAGTTCTTC TRBD2 - TRBJ2-1 TRBV11-2
CASSLGANTQYF TGTGCCAGCAGCTTGGGGGCAAATACGCAGTATTTT - - TRBJ2-3 TRBV7-2
CASTTGLAEAFF TGTGCCAGCACCACAGGTCTAGCTGAAGCTTTCTTT - - TRBJ1-1 TRBV7-2
CASSSSGGTDTQYF TGTGCCAGTAGTTCTAGCGGGGGGACCGATACGCAGTATTTT TRBD2 - TRBJ2-3 TRBV19
CAWSTRQGTTNEQYF TGTGCCTGGAGTACCCGACAGGGTACCACCAACGAGCAGTACTTC TRBD1 once TRBJ2-7 TRBV30
CASSSDSNYGYTF TGTGCCAGCTCATCGGACAGTAACTATGGCTACACCTTC - - TRBJ1-2 TRBV18
CSASQTGDSPLHF TGCAGTGCTAGTCAGACCGGAGATTCACCCCTCCACTTT - - TRBJ1-6 TRBV20-1
CSVRGGESTEAFF TGCAGCGTTCGGGGGGGCGAGAGCACTGAAGCTTTCTTT - - TRBJ1-1 TRBV29-1
CASSLARQPQHF TGTGCCAGCAGCTTAGCGCGGCAGCCCCAGCATTTT - - TRBJ1-5 TRBV7-9
CASSIQGLEHTIYF TGTGCCAGCAGCATACAGGGTTTGGAGCACACCATATATTTT - - TRBJ1-3 TRBV11-2
CASSNRANQPQHF TGTGCCAGCAGCAACAGAGCTAATCAGCCCCAGCATTTT - - TRBJ1-5 TRBV27
CAWSLAGGPWNRIQYF TGTGCCTGGAGTCTAGCGGGGGGTCCTTGGAACCGCATTCAGTACTTC TRBD2 - TRBJ2-4 TRBV30
CASSLGVASGNTIYF TGTGCCAGCAGCTTAGGAGTAGCCTCTGGAAACACCATATATTTT - once TRBJ1-3 TRBV7-2
CASRNTGNYGYTF TGTGCCAGCCGCAATACAGGGAACTATGGCTACACCTTC - - TRBJ1-2 TRBV28
CSAPEYDNEQFF TGCAGCGCCCCGGAGTACGACAATGAGCAGTTCTTC - - TRBJ2-1 TRBV29-1
CASTSGTANSPLHF TGTGCCAGCACCTCCGGGACAGCTAATTCACCCCTCCACTTT TRBD1 - TRBJ1-6 TRBV9
CASSLLAGGRETQYF TGCGCCAGCAGCTTACTAGCGGGAGGGAGAGAGACCCAGTACTTC TRBD2 - TRBJ2-5 TRBV5-1
CSVESTGIDQFF TGCAGCGTTGAATCCACAGGGATTGACCAGTTCTTC - once TRBJ2-1 TRBV29-1
CASSEWADGIQYF TGCGCCAGCAGTGAGTGGGCTGACGGCATTCAGTACTTC - - TRBJ2-4 TRBV10-1
CASRAGLLLYYNEQFF TGTGCCAGCAGGGCGGGACTTCTACTTTACTACAATGAGCAGTTCTTC - - TRBJ2-1 TRBV2
CATSDTDRGNQPQHF TGTGCCACCAGTGACACGGACAGGGGAAATCAGCCCCAGCATTTT TRBD1 - TRBJ1-5 TRBV24-1
CASSSTTATNEKLFF TGTGCCAGCAGCTCCACTACGGCAACTAATGAAAAACTGTTTTTT - - TRBJ1-4 TRBV7-9
CSVATGEDGEQYF TGCAGCGTTGCGACAGGGGAGGATGGCGAGCAGTACTTC TRBD1 many TRBJ2-7 TRBV29-1
CASSRIEGLIYEQYF TGTGCCAGTAGCCGCATAGAAGGACTCATCTACGAGCAGTACTTC - few TRBJ2-7 TRBV19
CASSQEFAGGSEKLFF TGTGCCAGCAGCCAAGAATTTGCGGGGGGATCCGAAAAACTGTTTTTT - - TRBJ1-4 TRBV14
CSVEDHRGYNEQFF TGCAGCGTTGAAGATCACAGGGGATACAATGAGCAGTTCTTC TRBD1 - TRBJ2-1 TRBV29-1